These 10 T cell receptor beta chains came from one sample sequenced in a study of T cells after yellow fever vaccination. Via MiXCR, TCRdb re-called the 5' RACE reads, giving one row per CDR3 protein. The sample records around 250,000 distinct CDR3 sequences, around 7% being singletons. This specimen was CD4+ T cells sorted from PBMCs, taken 15 days after the yellow fever booster vaccination. The receptors come from a man aged 25-45 years who received the YFV17D yellow fever vaccine.

This clonotype was seen ten or more times. The chain employs TRBV12-3 or TRBV12-4 and TRBJ2-1; D may be TRBD2 (5 bases). Trimming shortened V by 8 bases and J by 5 bases, and 13 bases separated the two germline ends. The CDR3 sequence is 13 residues long. The CDR3 loop is CASRGDGNNEQFF. CDR3 DNA sequence: TGTGCCAGCCGGGGAGACGGAAACAATGAGCAGTTCTTC.

The V and J genes are TRBV20-1 and TRBJ2-7; 14 nucleotides agree with TRBD2. Germline CDR1 is DFQATT and CDR2 is SNEGSKA (reference sequence). The V segment lost 2 bases and the J segment 5 bases; nucleotides outside the gene matches: 2. The CDR3 spans 14 residues. The CDR3, as DNA: TGCAGTGCTAGATGGGGACTAGCGGGAGACGAGCAGTACTTC. This encodes CSARWGLAGDEQYF.

This clonotype was counted ten times or more. This chain links TRBV5-1 with TRBJ2-5; TRBD1 might be the D (6 bases). Trimming took off 7 bases at V and 5 bases at J, with 18 bases between the two ends. Germline lookup yields CDR1 SGHRS and CDR2 YFSETQ. There are 14 residues in the CDR3. This CDR3 reads CASGTVAGAETQYF. The CDR3 DNA reads as TGCGCCAGCGGCACCGTGGCAGGGGCGGAGACCCAGTACTTC.

This chain links TRBV20-1 with TRBJ2-3, with D hard to call. Trimming pared 6 bases from V and 6 bases from J, leaving 7 bases between. This CDR3 contains 10 residues. Germline loops: CDR1 DFQATT, CDR2 SNEGSKA (reference sequence). The CDR3 loop is CSASCDTQYF. The CDR3 DNA reads as TGCAGTGCCAGCTGCGATACGCAGTATTTT.

The V and J genes are TRBV20-1 and TRBJ1-3; D perhaps matches TRBD1 (5 bases). The CDR3 runs 17 residues. Germline V lookup: CDR1 DFQATT, CDR2 SNEGSKA (reference sequence). V dropped 0 bases and J dropped 0 bases, with 15 bases sitting between them. Here the CDR3 DNA reads TGCAGTGCTAGAGATTTGGAGGGGCCGAGCTCTGGAAACACCATATATTTT. Translation gives CSARDLEGPSSGNTIYF.

This clonotype came up many times. The chain's CDR3 is CASSLEAGGGYEQYF. The CDR3 bases are TGTGCCAGCAGTTTAGAAGCGGGAGGGGGATACGAGCAGTACTTC. The gene calls are TRBV12-3 or TRBV12-4 and TRBJ2-7; 10 bases are shared with TRBD2. The V gene end was trimmed by 1 base and the J gene end by 4 bases; junction bases not matched to a gene: 4. This CDR3 is 15 amino acids long.

This clonotype was counted between two and nine times. V and J are TRBV6-5 and TRBJ2-5; D may be TRBD1 or TRBD2 (5 bases each). CDR3 length: 12 residues. Germline values: CDR1 MNHEY, CDR2 SVGAGI. V was shortened by 4 bases and J by 9 bases, with 12 bases between the two germline ends. In nucleotides, the CDR3 is TGTGCCAGCAGTTCGGGGCACGTGGCCCAGTACTTC. Translated, it gives CASSSGHVAQYF.

V is TRBV4-3 and J is TRBJ2-2, with 7 bases that match TRBD2. CDR1 is LGHNA, CDR2 YSLEER, per germline. The length of the CDR3 is 15 residues. The V segment lost 4 bases and the J segment 4 bases; nucleotides outside the gene matches: 6. The CDR3 DNA follows: TGCGCCAGCAGCCCGGGACTAACATCCACCGGGGAGCTGTTTTTT. Its protein product is CASSPGLTSTGELFF.

This chain joins TRBV5-1 and TRBJ2-5; TRBD1 matches at 7 bases. V shed 6 bases and J 2 bases; nucleotides not matched to a gene: 7. The CDR3 has 14 amino acids. Germline V lookup: CDR1 SGHRS, CDR2 YFSETQ. This CDR3 is CASNLQGPQETQYF. CDR3 coding DNA: TGCGCCAGCAACCTACAGGGGCCTCAAGAGACCCAGTACTTC.

This clonotype was detected a few times. The rearrangement uses TRBV20-1 and TRBJ2-6; D remains unclear. V lost 4 bases and J lost 0, with 7 bases in between. Germline CDR1 reads DFQATT; CDR2 reads SNEGSKA (reference sequence). The CDR3 has 14 residues. The CDR3 nucleotides read TGCAGTGCTACCCTAGTCTCTGGGGCCAACGTCCTGACTTTC. This translates into CSATLVSGANVLTF.